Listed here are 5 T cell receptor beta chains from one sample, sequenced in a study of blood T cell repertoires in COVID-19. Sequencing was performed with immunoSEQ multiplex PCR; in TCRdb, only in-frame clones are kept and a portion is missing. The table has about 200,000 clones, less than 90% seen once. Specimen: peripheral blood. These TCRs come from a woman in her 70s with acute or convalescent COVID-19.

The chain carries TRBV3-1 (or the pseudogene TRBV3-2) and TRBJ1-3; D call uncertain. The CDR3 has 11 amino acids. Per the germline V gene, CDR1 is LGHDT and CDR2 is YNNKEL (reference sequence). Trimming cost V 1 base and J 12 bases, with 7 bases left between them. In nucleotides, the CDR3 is TGTGCCAGCAGCCAAGTCGGGGACATATATTTT. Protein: CASSQVGDIYF.

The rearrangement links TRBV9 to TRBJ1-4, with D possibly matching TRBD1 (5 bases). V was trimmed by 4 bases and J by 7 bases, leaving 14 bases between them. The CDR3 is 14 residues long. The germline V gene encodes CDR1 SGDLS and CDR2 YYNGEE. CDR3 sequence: CASSLGGTPEKLFF. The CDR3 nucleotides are TGTGCCAGCAGCCTAGGCGGGACTCCTGAAAAACTGTTTTTT.

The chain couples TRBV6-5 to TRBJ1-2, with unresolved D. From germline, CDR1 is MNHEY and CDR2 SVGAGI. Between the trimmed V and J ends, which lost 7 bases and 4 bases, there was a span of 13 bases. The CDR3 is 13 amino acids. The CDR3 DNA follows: TGTGCCAGCACCCCTGGGCGGGCCTATGGCTACACCTTC. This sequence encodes CASTPGRAYGYTF.

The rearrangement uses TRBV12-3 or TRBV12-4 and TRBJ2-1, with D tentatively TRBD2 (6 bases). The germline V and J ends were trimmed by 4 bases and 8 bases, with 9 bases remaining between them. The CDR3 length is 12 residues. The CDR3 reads CASSYGGDEQFF. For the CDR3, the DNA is TGTGCCAGCAGTTACGGGGGTGATGAGCAGTTCTTC.

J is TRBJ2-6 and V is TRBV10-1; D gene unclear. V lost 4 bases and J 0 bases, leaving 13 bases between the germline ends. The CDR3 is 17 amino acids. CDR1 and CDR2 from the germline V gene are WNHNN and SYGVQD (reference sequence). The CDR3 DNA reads TGCGCCAGCAGTGGTACAGTGACCTTCTCTGGGGCCAACGTCCTGACTTTC. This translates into CASSGTVTFSGANVLTF.